Listed below are T cell receptor beta chains from one sample, sequenced in a study of blood T cell repertoires in COVID-19. Profiling relied on immunoSEQ multiplex PCR, and the TCRdb table lists in-frame clones only, not all of them. The profile shows 250,000 to 350,000 clones, roughly 84% of them singletons. The sequencing sample was made of peripheral blood. These TCRs come from a person between 65 and 79 years old with COVID-19, enrolled during active disease. Each CDR3 is given with its conserved first and last residue. The order of the fields is V gene, J gene, CDR3 protein.

TRBV3-1/TRBV3-2	TRBJ1-2	CASSPGTGWNYGYTF
TRBV19	TRBJ1-5	CASSTGQTLVVNQPQHF
TRBV19	TRBJ1-6	CASRPYDRGHSPLHF
TRBV28	TRBJ2-7	CASSFSVFYEQYF
TRBV29-1	TRBJ2-1	CSVVLAGHSYNEQFF
TRBV7-6	TRBJ2-3	CASSLELAGDTQYF
TRBV28	TRBJ2-1	CASSPYPDSFSYNEQFF
TRBV5-4	TRBJ2-1	CASSLTSGRLEQFF
TRBV21-1	TRBJ2-7	CASSIDEQYF
TRBV30	TRBJ1-1	CAWSQDEAFF
TRBV19	TRBJ2-5	CASSIRGTGGVETQYF
TRBV6-5	TRBJ1-5	CASRLGGGRYQPQHF
TRBV4-1	TRBJ1-6	CASSQGQGDSPLHF
TRBV6-1	TRBJ2-7	CASSEALAGYEQYF
TRBV18	TRBJ1-2	CASSPLFTPRGNYGYTF
TRBV27	TRBJ2-1	CASRGRGPYNEQFF
TRBV6-5	TRBJ2-7	CASWMGLAADYEQYF
TRBV2	TRBJ1-6	CASSEQGGEGSPLHF
TRBV7-8	TRBJ1-2	CASSYSTGSYGYTF
TRBV29-1	TRBJ1-3	CSVETPSSGNTIYF
TRBV9	TRBJ2-5	CASSVAGTTKETQYF
TRBV9	TRBJ1-2	CASSLHRGTGYTF
TRBV6-4	TRBJ1-2	CASSQKLGQDYGYTF
TRBV4-2	TRBJ2-7	CASSQPSSYEQYF
TRBV4-2	TRBJ1-5	CASSQDNAGSTHRPQHF
TRBV5-1	TRBJ1-4	CASSLTGLNEKLFF
TRBV5-1	TRBJ1-1	CASRLAGGETEAFF
TRBV5-1	TRBJ1-2	CASSLSPGQGDYGYTF
TRBV2	TRBJ2-7	CASERGSYEQYF
TRBV9	TRBJ2-3	CASSVQLATDTQYF
TRBV15	TRBJ2-5	CATSRATSRLETQYF
TRBV18	TRBJ1-1	CASSPPTGRGTEAFF
TRBV7-3	TRBJ2-7	CASSLTFPSYEQYF
TRBV5-1	TRBJ2-3	CASSRGAGDTDTQYF
TRBV2	TRBJ1-1	CASNPGNTEAFF
TRBV29-1	TRBJ1-2	CSIRPPDRDYGYTF
TRBV7-9	TRBJ1-2	CASSLEGGAYGYTF
TRBV28	TRBJ1-2	CASSLDGSAGYTF
TRBV3-1/TRBV3-2	TRBJ2-3	CASSFTSGSTDTQYF